The 10 T cell receptor beta chains below were found in one sample sequenced in a study of early T cells in non-severe SARS-CoV-2 infection. TCRdb recomputed calls from the 5' RACE reads with MiXCR, one row per CDR3 protein. The sample comprises nearly 80,000 distinct CDR3 sequences, around 13% of which are singletons, and 1.1% rests with the top ten. Material for sequencing was whole blood. These receptors all stem from an adult who was a healthcare worker with PCR-confirmed SARS-CoV-2 infection or an uninfected control (not recorded which).

This clonotype was recorded a few times. This chain joins TRBV10-3 and TRBJ2-5, with D perhaps assigned TRBD1 or TRBD2 (6 bases each). CDR1 is ENHRY, CDR2 SYGVKD, per germline. Trimming removed 0 bases at V and 7 bases at J, with 24 bases between. CDR3 size: 18 residues. The CDR3 coding sequence is TGTGCCATCAGTGAGTCGATTTCCGGGGGCCCACTTAAGGCGACCCAGTACTTC. It codes for CAISESISGGPLKATQYF.

V gene TRBV7-9 combines with J gene TRBJ2-1; 15 bases fit TRBD2. This CDR3 is built from 16 residues. Germline assignment: CDR1 SEHNR and CDR2 FQNEAQ (reference sequence). Trimming cost V 6 bases and J 4 bases; bases outside gene matches: 4. The CDR3 bases are TGTGCCAGCAGTGGACTAGCGGGGGGGCGATACAATGAGCAGTTCTTC. It codes for CASSGLAGGRYNEQFF.

Comments on this clonotype: Sequence at one end of the junction differs from germline and may be a read error. This sequence joins TRBV29-1 and TRBJ2-5; 12 positions agree with TRBD2. This CDR3 region has 13 residues. Germline V gene data show CDR1 as SQVTM and CDR2 as ANQGSEA. The chain's CDR3 is CSVEGGTSGPTDF. DNA of the CDR3: TGCAGCGTTGAAGGAGGGACTAGCGGGCCTACGGACTTC.

This clonotype was seen at least ten times. The V call is TRBV12-3 or TRBV12-4, the J call TRBJ2-7; D is unclear. V was clipped by 5 bases and J by 3 bases, with 17 bases between them. This CDR3 contains 15 residues. The CDR3 nucleotides read TGTGCCAGCAGTCTAAAGGACGGATGGAGCTACGAGCAGTACTTC. This gives the protein CASSLKDGWSYEQYF.

This chain joins TRBV7-2 and TRBJ1-2; D not certain. The CDR3 runs 14 residues. From germline, CDR1 is SGHTA and CDR2 FQGNSA. V lost 5 bases, J lost 7 bases, and 17 bases lay in between. CDR3 sequence (DNA): TGTGCCAGCAGCCCGCCCGGTCGGGGAGCTGGCTACACCTTC. It codes for CASSPPGRGAGYTF.

The chain carries TRBV6-2 or TRBV6-3 and TRBJ2-2; D call uncertain. This CDR3 is 15 amino acids long. CDR1 and CDR2 from the germline V gene are MNHEY and SVGEGT. V shed 6 bases and J shed 6 bases, with 17 bases lying between them. The CDR3 sequence: CASSRGTAGAGELFF. The CDR3 DNA is TGTGCCAGCAGCCGTGGTACGGCAGGCGCCGGGGAGCTGTTTTTT.

This clonotype came up many times. The V gene is TRBV20-1, the J gene TRBJ1-2; D gene uncertain. Germline assignment: CDR1 DFQATT and CDR2 SNEGSKA (reference sequence). This CDR3 has 16 residues. With 1 base removed from V and 4 bases from J, the gap between germline ends came to 19 bases. CDR3 residues: CSARAPLLRVSYGYTF. CDR3 nucleotides: TGCAGTGCTAGAGCCCCTCTGCTGAGAGTTAGCTATGGCTACACCTTC.

This chain links TRBV20-1 with TRBJ2-3; 8 positions agree with TRBD2. This CDR3 spans 19 amino acids. CDR1 DFQATT and CDR2 SNEGSKA come from the germline V gene (reference sequence). V shed 0 bases, J shed 1 base, and the junction held 15 bases outside the gene matches. The CDR3 protein is CSARDFNSGRLIGTDTQYF. CDR3 nucleotides: TGCAGTGCTAGAGATTTTAACAGCGGGAGATTGATCGGCACAGATACGCAGTATTTT.

With respect to this clonotype: Mismatch with germline at one junction end may stem from a read error. V gene TRBV2 combines with J gene TRBJ2-3; D is perhaps TRBD1 or TRBD2 (5 bases each). Germline CDR1 SNHLY, CDR2 FYNNEI. The length of the CDR3 is 15 residues. CDR3 sequence: CAGRDPRTSTDTQYF. The CDR3 region has the DNA TGTGCCGGCAGGGACCCCCGCACTAGCACAGATACGCAGTATTTT. Full variable domain (missing parts from reference TRBV2 and TRBJ2-3): EPEVTQTPSHQVTQMGQEVILRCVPISNHLYFYWYRQILGQKVEFLVSFYNNEISEKSEIFDDQFSVERPDGSNFTLKIRSTKLEDSAMYFCAGRDPRTSTDTQYFGPGTRLTVL.

This chain uses TRBV2 with TRBJ2-3; 8 bases line up with TRBD2. The germline V gene has CDR1 SNHLY and CDR2 FYNNEI. The V gene end was trimmed by 8 bases and the J gene end by 6 bases; junction bases not matched to a gene: 10. The CDR3 is 14 amino acids. The CDR3 nucleotides read TGTGCCAGCCATACGGGAGGGCCGCGTGATACGCAGTATTTT. Translated, it gives CASHTGGPRDTQYF.